The following is a T cell receptor beta chain sequence with its context. What it binds is unknown. With 60 Vbeta and 13 Jbeta primers, the PCR was carried out. TCRdb's copy holds only in-frame clones and misses some; the assay was immunoSEQ multiplex PCR. The table lists 150,000 to 250,000 clones, around 74% of them singletons. The sample originates from a study of cytomegalovirus exposure and HLA in healthy donors. For the study at large: Earlier results showed 90 million to 120 million unique TCR beta sequences derived from roughly 180 million T cells.

Study observations and caveats: In an earlier analysis, most TCR beta V segments were productive about 90% or about 30% of the time. As a later analysis showed, a missense DCLRE1C variant was linked to trimming of TCR beta V- and J-genes. There was a cluster of highly shared sequence variants that was likely a sequencing artifact.

V was pared by 6 bases and J by 0 bases, with 9 bases between. This CDR3 is 14 amino acids long. From germline, CDR1 is SNHLY and CDR2 FYNNEI. This TCR was sampled from a girl under 18 in good health and CMV-seropositive. V usage is TRBV2 and J usage is TRBJ2-1, with D unresolved. The specimen sequenced was PBMCs. The chain's CDR3 is CASSVQYSYNEQFF. CDR3 DNA: TGTGCCAGCAGCGTCCAGTACTCCTACAATGAGCAGTTCTTC.